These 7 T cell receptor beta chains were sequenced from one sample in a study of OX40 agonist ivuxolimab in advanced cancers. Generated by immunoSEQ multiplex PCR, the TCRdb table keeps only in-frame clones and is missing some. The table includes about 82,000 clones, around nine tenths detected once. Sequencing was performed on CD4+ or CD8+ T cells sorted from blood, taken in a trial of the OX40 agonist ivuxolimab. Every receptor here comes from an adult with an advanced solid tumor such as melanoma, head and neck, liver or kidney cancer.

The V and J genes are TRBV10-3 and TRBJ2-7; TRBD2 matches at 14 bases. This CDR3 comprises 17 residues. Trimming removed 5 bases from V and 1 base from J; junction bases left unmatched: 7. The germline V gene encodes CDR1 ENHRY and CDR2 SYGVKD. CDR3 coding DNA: TGTGCCATCAGTCTGACTAGCGGGAGGGAGCGGTCCTACGAGCAGTACTTC. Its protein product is CAISLTSGRERSYEQYF.

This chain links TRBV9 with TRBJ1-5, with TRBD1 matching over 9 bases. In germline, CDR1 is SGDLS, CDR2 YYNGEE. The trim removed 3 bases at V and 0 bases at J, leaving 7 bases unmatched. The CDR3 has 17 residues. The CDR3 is CASSAGTGLNSNQPQHF. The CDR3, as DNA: TGTGCCAGCAGCGCGGGGACAGGGTTAAATAGCAATCAGCCCCAGCATTTT.

The CDR3, as DNA: TGTGCCAGCCTCTCTTTGGCGGGAGGCGAGCAGTACTTC. Translating it yields CASLSLAGGEQYF. The V and J genes are TRBV6-5 and TRBJ2-7, with 8 bases that match TRBD2. The CDR3 consists of 13 residues. Losses at the gene ends were 8 bases for V and 6 bases for J; bases not matched to a gene: 9. Germline CDR1 reads MNHEY; CDR2 reads SVGAGI.

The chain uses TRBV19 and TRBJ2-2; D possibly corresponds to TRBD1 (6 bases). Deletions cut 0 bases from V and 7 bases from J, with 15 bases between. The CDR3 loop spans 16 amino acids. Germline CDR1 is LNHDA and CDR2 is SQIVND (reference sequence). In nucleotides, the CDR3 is TGTGCCAGTAGTATAGATGGGACACGGGTCGGCGGGGAGCTGTTTTTT. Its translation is CASSIDGTRVGGELFF.

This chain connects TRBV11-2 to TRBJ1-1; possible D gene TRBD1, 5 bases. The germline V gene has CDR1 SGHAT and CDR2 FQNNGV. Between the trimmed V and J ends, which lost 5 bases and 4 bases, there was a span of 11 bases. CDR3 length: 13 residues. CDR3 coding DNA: TGTGCCAGCAGCCCCCAGGGCTTCACTGAAGCTTTCTTT. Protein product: CASSPQGFTEAFF.

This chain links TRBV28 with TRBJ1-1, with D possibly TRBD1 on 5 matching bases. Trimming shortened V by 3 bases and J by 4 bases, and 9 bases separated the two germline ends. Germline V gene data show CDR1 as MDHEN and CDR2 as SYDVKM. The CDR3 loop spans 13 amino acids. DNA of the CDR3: TGTGCCAGCAGTTTCAGGGTTGGCACTGAAGCTTTCTTT. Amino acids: CASSFRVGTEAFF.

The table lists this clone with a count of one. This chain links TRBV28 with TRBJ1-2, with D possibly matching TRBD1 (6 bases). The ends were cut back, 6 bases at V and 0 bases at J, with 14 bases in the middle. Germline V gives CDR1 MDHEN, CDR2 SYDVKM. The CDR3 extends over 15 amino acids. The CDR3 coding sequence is TGTGCCAGCAGCTGGGGGGCAGGCCCTAACTATGGCTACACCTTC. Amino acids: CASSWGAGPNYGYTF.